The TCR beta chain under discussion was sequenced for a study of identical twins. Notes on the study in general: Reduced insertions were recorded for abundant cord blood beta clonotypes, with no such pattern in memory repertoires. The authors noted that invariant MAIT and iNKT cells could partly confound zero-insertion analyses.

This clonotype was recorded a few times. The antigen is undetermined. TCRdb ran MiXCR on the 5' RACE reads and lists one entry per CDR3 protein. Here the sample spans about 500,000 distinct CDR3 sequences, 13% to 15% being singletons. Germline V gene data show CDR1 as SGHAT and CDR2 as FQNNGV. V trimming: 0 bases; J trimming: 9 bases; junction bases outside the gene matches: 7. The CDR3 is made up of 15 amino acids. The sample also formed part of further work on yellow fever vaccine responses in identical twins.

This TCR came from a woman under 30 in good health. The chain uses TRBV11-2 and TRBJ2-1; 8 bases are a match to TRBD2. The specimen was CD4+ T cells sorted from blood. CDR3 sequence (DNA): TGTGCCAGCAGCTTAGACCCGGGGGGGACGTTTGAGCAGTTCTTC. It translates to CASSLDPGGTFEQFF. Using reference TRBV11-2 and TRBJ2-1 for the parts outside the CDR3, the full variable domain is EAGVAQSPRYKIIEKRQSVAFWCNPISGHATLYWYQQILGQGPKLLIQFQNNGVVDDSQLPKDRFSAERLKGVDSTLKIQPAKLEDSAVYLCASSLDPGGTFEQFFGPGTRLTVL.